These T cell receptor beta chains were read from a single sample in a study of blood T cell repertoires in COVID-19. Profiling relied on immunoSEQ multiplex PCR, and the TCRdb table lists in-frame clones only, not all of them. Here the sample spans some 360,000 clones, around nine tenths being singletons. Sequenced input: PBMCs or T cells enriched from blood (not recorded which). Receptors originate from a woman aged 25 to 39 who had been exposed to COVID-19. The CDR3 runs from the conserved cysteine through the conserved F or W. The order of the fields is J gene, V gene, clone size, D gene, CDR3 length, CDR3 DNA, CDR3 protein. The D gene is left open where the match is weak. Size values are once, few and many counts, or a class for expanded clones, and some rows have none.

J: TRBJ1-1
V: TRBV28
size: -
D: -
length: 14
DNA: TGTGCCAGCAGTTTAGGGGGGGCGAGGACTGAAGCTTTCTTT
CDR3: CASSLGGARTEAFF

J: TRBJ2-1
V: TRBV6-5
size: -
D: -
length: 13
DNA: TGTGCCAGCCCGAGCCCCACGGGTAATGAGCAGTTCTTC
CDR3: CASPSPTGNEQFF

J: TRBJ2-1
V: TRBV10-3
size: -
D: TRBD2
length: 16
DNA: TGTGCCATCGGTGGGGGTACGACTAGCGGGAGCGATGAGCAGTTCTTC
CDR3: CAIGGGTTSGSDEQFF

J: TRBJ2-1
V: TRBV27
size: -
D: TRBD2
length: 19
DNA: TGTGCCAGCAGCCGGACGGGACTAGCGGGAGCTTCCCAACGGAATGAGCAGTTCTTC
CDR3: CASSRTGLAGASQRNEQFF

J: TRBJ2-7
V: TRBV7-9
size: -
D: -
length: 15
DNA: TGTGCCAGCAGCCTCCCCTCTGGGGCCAACTACGAGCAGTACTTC
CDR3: CASSLPSGANYEQYF

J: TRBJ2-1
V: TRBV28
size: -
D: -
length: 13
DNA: TGTGCCAGCAGGCAGCATTCGGGGGATGAGCAGTTCTTC
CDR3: CASRQHSGDEQFF

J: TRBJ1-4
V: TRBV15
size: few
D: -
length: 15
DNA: TGTGCCACCAGCAGAGACAACAGGGTGGGGGAAAAACTGTTTTTT
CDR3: CATSRDNRVGEKLFF

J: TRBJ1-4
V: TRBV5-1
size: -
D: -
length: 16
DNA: TGCGCCAGCACGGGTCAAGCCCGGGGAGGCCATGAAAAACTGTTTTTT
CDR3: CASTGQARGGHEKLFF

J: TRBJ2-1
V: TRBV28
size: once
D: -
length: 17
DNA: TGTGCCAGCAGAAGAACTACTGGGGGCGGCTCCTACAATGAGCAGTTCTTC
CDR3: CASRRTTGGGSYNEQFF

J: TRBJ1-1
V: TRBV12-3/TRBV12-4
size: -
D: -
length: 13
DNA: TGTGCCAGCAGCTACGACAGACCCGGGGAAGCTTTCTTT
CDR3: CASSYDRPGEAFF

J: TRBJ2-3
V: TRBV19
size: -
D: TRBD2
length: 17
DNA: TGTGCCAGTAGTCCCCGGACTAGCGGGACTAGCACAGATACGCAGTATTTT
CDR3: CASSPRTSGTSTDTQYF

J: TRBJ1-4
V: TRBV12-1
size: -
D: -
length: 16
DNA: TGTGCCAGCAGCTCCCGAGCAGGGGGTAGGAGTGAAAAACTGTTTTTT
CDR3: CASSSRAGGRSEKLFF

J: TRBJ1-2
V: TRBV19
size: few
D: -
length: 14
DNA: TGTGCCAGTAGTTCCTCAGGGTCTAGCTATGGCTACACCTTC
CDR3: CASSSSGSSYGYTF

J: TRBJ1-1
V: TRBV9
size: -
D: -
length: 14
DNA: TGTGCCAGCAGCGTAGGTGTAGGGGAAACTGAAGCTTTCTTT
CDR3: CASSVGVGETEAFF

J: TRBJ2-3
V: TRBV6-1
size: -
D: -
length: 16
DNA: TGTGCCAGCAGTGAAGCTTCCGGGGGTGGGGCAGATACGCAGTATTTT
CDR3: CASSEASGGGADTQYF

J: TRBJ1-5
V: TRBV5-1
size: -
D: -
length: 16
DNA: TGCGCCAGCAGCTTAAAACCGGGACAAGAGGATCAGCCCCAGCATTTT
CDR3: CASSLKPGQEDQPQHF

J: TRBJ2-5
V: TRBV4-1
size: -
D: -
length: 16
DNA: TGCGCCAGCAGCCAAGGCGGTCAGGGCAGCCAAGAGACCCAGTACTTC
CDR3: CASSQGGQGSQETQYF

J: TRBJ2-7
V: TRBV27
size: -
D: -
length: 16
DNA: TGTGCCAGCAGTTTAGGCCCCGACAGGCCTTTTTACGAGCAGTACTTC
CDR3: CASSLGPDRPFYEQYF

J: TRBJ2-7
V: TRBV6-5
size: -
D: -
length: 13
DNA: TGTGCCAGCAGTTACTCCCGGTCCTACCTGAAGTACTTC
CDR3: CASSYSRSYLKYF

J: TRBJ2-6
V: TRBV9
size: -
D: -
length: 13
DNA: TGTGCCAGCAGCGAAGGACAGTTCAACGTCCTGACTTTC
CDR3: CASSEGQFNVLTF

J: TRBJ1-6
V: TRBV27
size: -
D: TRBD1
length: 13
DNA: TGTGCCAGCAGTTGGACAGGGTTGTCACCCCTCCACTTT
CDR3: CASSWTGLSPLHF

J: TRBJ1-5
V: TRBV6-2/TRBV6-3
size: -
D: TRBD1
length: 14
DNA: TGTGCCAGCAGTGTAGGACAGGGGATCAAGCCCCAGCATTTT
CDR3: CASSVGQGIKPQHF

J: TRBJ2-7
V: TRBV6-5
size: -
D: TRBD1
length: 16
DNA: TGTGCCAGCAGTTACTCGAAAGGGGGCGCACACTACGAGCAGTACTTC
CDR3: CASSYSKGGAHYEQYF

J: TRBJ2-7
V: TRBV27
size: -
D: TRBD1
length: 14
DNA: TGTGCCAGCGCACCCGGGACAGGGGCCCACGAGCAGTACTTC
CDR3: CASAPGTGAHEQYF